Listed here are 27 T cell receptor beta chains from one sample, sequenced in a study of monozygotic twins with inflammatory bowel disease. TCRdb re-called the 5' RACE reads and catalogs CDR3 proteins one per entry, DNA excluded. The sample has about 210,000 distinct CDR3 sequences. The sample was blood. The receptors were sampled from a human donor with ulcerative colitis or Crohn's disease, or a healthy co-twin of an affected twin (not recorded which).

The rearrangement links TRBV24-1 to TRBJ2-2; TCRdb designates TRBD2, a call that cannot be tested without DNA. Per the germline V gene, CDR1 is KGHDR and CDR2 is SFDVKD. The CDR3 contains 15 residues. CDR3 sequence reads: CATSSRTSETGELFF.

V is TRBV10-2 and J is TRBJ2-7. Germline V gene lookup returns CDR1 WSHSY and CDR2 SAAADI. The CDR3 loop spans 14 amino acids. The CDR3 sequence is CASSELGGVYKQYF.

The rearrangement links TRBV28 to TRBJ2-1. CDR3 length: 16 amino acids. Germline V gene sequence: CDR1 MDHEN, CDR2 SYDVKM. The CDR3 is CASSRTTLSGNNEQFF.

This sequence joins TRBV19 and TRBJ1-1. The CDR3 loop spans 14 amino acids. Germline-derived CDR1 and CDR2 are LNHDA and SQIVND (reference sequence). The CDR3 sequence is CASSLGIKNTEAFF.

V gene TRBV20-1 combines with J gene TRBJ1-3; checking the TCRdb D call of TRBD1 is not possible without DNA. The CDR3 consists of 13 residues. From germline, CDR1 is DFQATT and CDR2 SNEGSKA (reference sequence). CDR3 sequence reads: CSASPGGGNTIYF.

CDR3 protein: CSARERSGSNYEQYF. This chain uses TRBV20-1 with TRBJ2-7; no DNA is available, so the TRBD2 call from TCRdb remains unchecked. The CDR3 totals 15 residues. Germline V CDR1 and CDR2: DFQATT, SNEGSKA (reference sequence).

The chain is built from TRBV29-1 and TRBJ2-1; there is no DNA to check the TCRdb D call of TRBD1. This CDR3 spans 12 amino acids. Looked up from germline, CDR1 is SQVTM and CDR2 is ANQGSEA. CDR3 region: CSVVELGGEQFF.

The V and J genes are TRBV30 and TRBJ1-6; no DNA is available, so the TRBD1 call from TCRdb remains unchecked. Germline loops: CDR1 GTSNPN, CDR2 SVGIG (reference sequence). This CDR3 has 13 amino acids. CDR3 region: CAWSAPWDSPLHF.

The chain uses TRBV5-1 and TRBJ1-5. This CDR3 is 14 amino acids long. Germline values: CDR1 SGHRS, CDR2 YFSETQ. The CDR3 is CASSIGDSNQPQHF.

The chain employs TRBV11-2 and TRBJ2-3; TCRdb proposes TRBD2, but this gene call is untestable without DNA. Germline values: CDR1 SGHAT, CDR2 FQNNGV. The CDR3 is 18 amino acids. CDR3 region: CASSRVGLAGPRISSQYF.

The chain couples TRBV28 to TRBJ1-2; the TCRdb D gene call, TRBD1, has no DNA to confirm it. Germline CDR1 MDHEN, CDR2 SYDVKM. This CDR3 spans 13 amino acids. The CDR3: CASRTGSNYGYTF.

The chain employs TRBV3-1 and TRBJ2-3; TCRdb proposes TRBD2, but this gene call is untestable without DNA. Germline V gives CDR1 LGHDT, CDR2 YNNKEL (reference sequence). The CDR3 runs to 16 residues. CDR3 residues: CASSQFGLAASDTQYF.

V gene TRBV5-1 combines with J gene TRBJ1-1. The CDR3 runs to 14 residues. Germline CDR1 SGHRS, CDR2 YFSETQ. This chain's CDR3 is CASSLIPDDTEAFF.

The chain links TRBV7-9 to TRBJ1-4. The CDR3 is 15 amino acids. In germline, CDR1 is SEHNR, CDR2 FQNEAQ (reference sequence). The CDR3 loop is CASSLSRFSNEKLFF.

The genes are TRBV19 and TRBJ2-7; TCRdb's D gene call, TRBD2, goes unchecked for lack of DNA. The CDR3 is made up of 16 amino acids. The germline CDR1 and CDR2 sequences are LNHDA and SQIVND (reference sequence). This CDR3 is CATSGLAGLGSYEQYF.

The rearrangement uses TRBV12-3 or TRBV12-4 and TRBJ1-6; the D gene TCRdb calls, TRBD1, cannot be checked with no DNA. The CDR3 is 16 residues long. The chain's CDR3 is CASGIQGGANNSPLHF.

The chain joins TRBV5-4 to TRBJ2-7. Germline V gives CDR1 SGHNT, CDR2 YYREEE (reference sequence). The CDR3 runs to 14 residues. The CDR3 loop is CASSLQDSFYEQYF.

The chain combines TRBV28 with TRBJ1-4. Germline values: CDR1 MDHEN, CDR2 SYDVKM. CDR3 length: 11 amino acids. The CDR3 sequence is CASSFREKLFF.

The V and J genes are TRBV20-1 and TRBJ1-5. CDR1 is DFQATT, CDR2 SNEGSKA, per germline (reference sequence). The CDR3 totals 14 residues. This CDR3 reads CSASAVNSNQPQHF.

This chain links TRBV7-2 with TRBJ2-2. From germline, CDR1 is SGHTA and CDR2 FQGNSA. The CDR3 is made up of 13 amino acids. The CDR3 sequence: CASSWSGERELFF.

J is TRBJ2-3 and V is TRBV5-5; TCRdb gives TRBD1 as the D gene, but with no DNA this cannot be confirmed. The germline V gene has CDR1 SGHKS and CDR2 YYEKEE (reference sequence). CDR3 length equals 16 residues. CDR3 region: CASSSGRGILTDTQYF.

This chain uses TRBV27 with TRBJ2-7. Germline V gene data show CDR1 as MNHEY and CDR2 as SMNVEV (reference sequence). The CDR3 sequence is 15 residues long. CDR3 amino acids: CASSLLYGQPYEQYF.

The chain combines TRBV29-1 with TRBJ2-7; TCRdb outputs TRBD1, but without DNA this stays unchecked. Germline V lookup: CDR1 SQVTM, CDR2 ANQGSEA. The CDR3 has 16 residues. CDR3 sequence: CSVPLFRLGSTYEQYF.

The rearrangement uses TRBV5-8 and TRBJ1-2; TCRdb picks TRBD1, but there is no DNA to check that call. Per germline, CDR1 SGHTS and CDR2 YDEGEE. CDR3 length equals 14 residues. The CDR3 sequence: CASSIGTGLYGYTF.

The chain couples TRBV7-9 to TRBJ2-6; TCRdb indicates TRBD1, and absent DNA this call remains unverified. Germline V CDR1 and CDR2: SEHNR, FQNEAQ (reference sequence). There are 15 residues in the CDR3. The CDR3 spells CASSPDFTGANVLTF.

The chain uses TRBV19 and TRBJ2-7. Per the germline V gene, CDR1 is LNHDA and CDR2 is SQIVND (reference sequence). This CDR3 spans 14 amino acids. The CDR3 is CASSIGSKDYEQYF.

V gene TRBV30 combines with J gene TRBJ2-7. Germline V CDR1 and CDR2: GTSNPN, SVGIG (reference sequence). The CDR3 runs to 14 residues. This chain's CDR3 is CAWSSEWESYEQYF.